The T cell receptor (beta chain) described here comes from a study of tumor-infiltrating lymphocytes in localized non-small cell lung cancer. Profiled with immunoSEQ multiplex PCR; TCRdb holds only in-frame clones, not every one. The sample has about 13,000 clones, around 68% seen once. J lost 0 bases, V lost 0 bases, and 3 bases had no gene match. The CDR3 is 17 amino acids. Germline V gene sequence: CDR1 PRHDT, CDR2 FYEKMQ (reference sequence). Overall study results and limits: T-cell fraction did not differ between immunotypes IM1 and IM2.

Notes on this clone: The antigen remains unidentified.

The receptor comes from a human donor with non-small cell lung cancer. Material: lung tumor tissue. V gene TRBV13 combines with J gene TRBJ2-1; 9 positions agree with TRBD2. Here the CDR3 DNA reads TGTGCCAGCAGCTTAGGGGGTAGCGGGGGCTCCTACAATGAGCAGTTCTTC. As protein: CASSLGGSGGSYNEQFF.